Following are 19 T cell receptor beta chains from one sample sequenced in a study of blood T cell repertoires in COVID-19. Assay used: immunoSEQ multiplex PCR; TCRdb lists only in-frame clones, some missing. The sample contains 210,000 or so clones, around 85% of which appear only once. The sample was peripheral blood. These receptors were taken from a man in his forties or fifties who had recovered from COVID-19.

The rearrangement joins TRBV10-3 to TRBJ2-1; 8 positions match TRBD1. The CDR3 totals 14 residues. Germline V gene lookup returns CDR1 ENHRY and CDR2 SYGVKD. V was clipped by 6 bases and J by 3 bases; unmatched bases: 4. The CDR3 sequence is CAIRDRADYNEQFF. CDR3 DNA sequence: TGTGCCATCAGGGACAGGGCTGACTACAATGAGCAGTTCTTC.

This clone was counted many times. The gene calls are TRBV24-1 and TRBJ1-2; no firm D call. The CDR3 is 13 amino acids. V lost 5 bases, J lost 3 bases, and 9 bases lay in between. Germline CDR1 is KGHDR and CDR2 is SFDVKD. The CDR3 DNA reads TGTGCCACCAGTGCGACGGGTCACTATGGCTACACCTTC. The encoded protein is CATSATGHYGYTF.

This clone occurred once. The V call is TRBV5-1, the J call TRBJ1-1, with D perhaps TRBD1 (6 bases). V lost 2 bases to trimming and J lost 1 base, with 12 bases between them. CDR3 length: 15 amino acids. The germline CDR1 and CDR2 sequences are SGHRS and YFSETQ. The CDR3 is CASSFGVRGNTEAFF. CDR3 in DNA: TGCGCCAGCAGCTTTGGGGTCAGGGGGAACACTGAAGCTTTCTTT. Drawing the rest from reference TRBV5-1 and TRBJ1-1, the complete variable domain is KAGVTQTPRYLIKTRGQQVTLSCSPISGHRSVSWYQQTPGQGLQFLFEYFSETQRNKGNFPGRFSGRQFSNSRSEMNVSTLELGDSALYLCASSFGVRGNTEAFFGQGTRLTVV.

The chain joins TRBV29-1 to TRBJ2-1; D might be TRBD1 (5 bases). The V end was cut by 3 bases, the J end by 6 bases, with 12 bases between. This CDR3 is built from 13 residues. Germline CDR1 SQVTM, CDR2 ANQGSEA. The CDR3 DNA sequence: TGCAGCGTTGATAGGGGTCCGATCAATGAGCAGTTCTTC. Translating gives CSVDRGPINEQFF.

This chain joins TRBV6-1 and TRBJ2-7; the D gene is possibly TRBD1 (6 bases). Deletions cut 1 base from V and 0 bases from J, with 10 bases between. The length of the CDR3 is 15 residues. Per germline, CDR1 MNHNS and CDR2 SASEGT. The CDR3 nucleotides are TGTGCCAGCAGTGAAGTCAGGACAGTCTCCTACGAGCAGTACTTC. Translating gives CASSEVRTVSYEQYF.

The rearrangement uses TRBV19 and TRBJ2-3; D may be TRBD2 (6 bases). Trimming took 5 bases from V and 5 from J, leaving 11 bases between them. The germline CDR1 and CDR2 sequences are LNHDA and SQIVND (reference sequence). The CDR3 consists of 13 residues. The CDR3 DNA sequence: TGTGCCAGTAGTGCCTCTAGCGTAGATACGCAGTATTTT. Residues: CASSASSVDTQYF.

This clone appeared a few times. This chain connects TRBV18 to TRBJ1-2, with 11 nucleotides matching TRBD1. The CDR3 consists of 15 residues. Unmatched junction bases numbered 7, after V lost 4 bases and J lost 6 bases. Per the germline V gene, CDR1 is KGHSH and CDR2 is LQKENI. CDR3 DNA: TGTGCCAGCTCACGAGACGGACAGGGGGCTGATGGCTACACCTTC. Its protein is CASSRDGQGADGYTF.

This clone turned up a few times. The V call is TRBV29-1, the J call TRBJ2-3; 7 bases map to TRBD2. J gave up 4 bases and V 7 bases, and 14 bases lay outside the gene matches. Germline lookup yields CDR1 SQVTM and CDR2 ANQGSEA. The CDR3 loop spans 15 amino acids. The CDR3 sequence is CSGTDRSGTADTQYF. The DNA of the CDR3 is TGCAGCGGCACGGACCGCAGCGGGACTGCAGATACGCAGTATTTT.

The rearrangement links TRBV9 to TRBJ2-3; D may be TRBD2 (6 bases). Germline assignment: CDR1 SGDLS and CDR2 YYNGEE. V lost 10 bases to trimming and J lost 4 bases, with 7 bases between them. The CDR3 extends over 10 amino acids. CDR3 nucleotides: TGTGCCGGGGAGGCAGATACGCAGTATTTT. Protein: CAGEADTQYF.

Points on this clone: This sample includes further DNA sequences coding for the same CDR3. V is TRBV9 and J is TRBJ1-1; a possible D gene is TRBD1 (5 bases). The CDR3 runs to 14 residues. Germline lookup yields CDR1 SGDLS and CDR2 YYNGEE. V shed 0 bases and J shed 1 base, with 7 bases lying between them. The CDR3 here is CASSVVQGNTEAFF. As DNA, the CDR3 is TGTGCCAGCAGCGTAGTTCAGGGGAACACTGAAGCTTTCTTT.

Only a few counts were recorded for this clone. The genes are TRBV9 and TRBJ2-6, with D possibly matching TRBD2 (5 bases). The V end was cut by 2 bases, the J end by 4 bases, with 10 bases between. Germline V gives CDR1 SGDLS, CDR2 YYNGEE. The CDR3 runs to 15 residues. The CDR3 is CASSVDFRGANVLTF. In nucleotides, the CDR3 is TGTGCCAGCAGCGTGGACTTTAGGGGGGCCAACGTCCTGACTTTC.

The J gene is TRBJ1-2, the V gene TRBV5-4; D possibly corresponds to TRBD1 (6 bases). Germline CDR1 reads SGHNT; CDR2 reads YYREEE (reference sequence). V gave up 1 base and J gave up 4 bases, with 14 bases separating them. The CDR3 spans 15 residues. In DNA, the CDR3 is TGTGCCAGCAGCTTGCTATCTTACAGGGCCTATGGCTACACCTTC. Translated: CASSLLSYRAYGYTF.

The rearrangement links TRBV5-1 to TRBJ1-2, with D possibly TRBD1 on 5 matching bases. The germline V gene has CDR1 SGHRS and CDR2 YFSETQ. V dropped 4 bases and J dropped 5 bases, with 15 bases sitting between them. This CDR3 comprises 14 residues. The CDR3 DNA reads TGCGCCAGCAGCCCCCGGGGGGAAGCATATGGCTACACCTTC. It codes for CASSPRGEAYGYTF.

J is TRBJ2-4 and V is TRBV19; TRBD1 aligns across 7 bases. The CDR3 loop spans 11 amino acids. The V segment lost 8 bases and the J segment 6 bases; nucleotides outside the gene matches: 1. Germline-derived CDR1 and CDR2 are LNHDA and SQIVND (reference sequence). The CDR3 loop is CASRQGNIQYF. CDR3 sequence (DNA): TGTGCCAGTCGACAGGGAAACATTCAGTACTTC.

This chain links TRBV19 with TRBJ2-3, with D perhaps TRBD1 (5 bases). The V gene's germline CDR1 is LNHDA and CDR2 SQIVND (reference sequence). CDR3 length: 19 amino acids. The V end lost 7 bases, the J end lost 2 bases, and 28 bases lay between the germline ends. The CDR3 bases are TGTGCCAGTACGACTGGTACCTCGAAAATAAGGGGATTCACAGATACGCAGTATTTT. Translation: CASTTGTSKIRGFTDTQYF.

The rearrangement links TRBV13 to TRBJ2-3, with 10 positions matching TRBD2. The CDR3 runs to 15 residues. V trimming: 5 bases; J trimming: 5 bases; junction bases outside the gene matches: 7. Germline values: CDR1 PRHDT, CDR2 FYEKMQ (reference sequence). CDR3 coding DNA: TGTGCCAGCAGCCCGTTAGCGGGGGGCCTAGATACGCAGTATTTT. As protein: CASSPLAGGLDTQYF.

The chain links TRBV5-1 to TRBJ1-1, with TRBD1 matching over 7 bases. The CDR3 length is 14 residues. Germline loops: CDR1 SGHRS, CDR2 YFSETQ. The ends lost 4 bases at V and 1 base at J; junction bases unmatched: 4. In DNA form, the CDR3 reads TGCGCCAGCAGCCGTAGGGGGCAGAACACTGAAGCTTTCTTT. Its protein product is CASSRRGQNTEAFF.

The CDR3 loop is CSVEVGEGRRVGTF. CDR3 nucleotide sequence: TGCAGCGTTGAAGTCGGCGAGGGCCGAAGAGTGGGGACCTTC. V and J are TRBV29-1 and TRBJ1-2; D ambiguous. Between the trimmed V and J ends, which lost 1 base and 14 bases, there was a span of 23 bases. CDR3 length: 14 residues. Germline V CDR1 and CDR2: SQVTM, ANQGSEA.

The V gene is TRBV27, the J gene TRBJ2-5; 8 positions match TRBD1. Germline CDR1 and CDR2: MNHEY and SMNVEV (reference sequence). Trimming took 1 base from V and 7 from J; bases not matched to a gene: 5. The CDR3 extends over 14 amino acids. This CDR3 is CASSLWAQGGTQYF. The CDR3 nucleotides are TGTGCCAGCAGTTTATGGGCACAGGGGGGGACCCAGTACTTC.